Presented here are 18 T cell receptor beta chains from one specimen sequenced in a study of naive CD8 T cells in extremely preterm neonates. Preterm samples came from extremely preterm deliveries at roughly 22-29 weeks. Only in-frame clones appear in the TCRdb table, and some are missing; sequencing was by immunoSEQ multiplex PCR. The data contain about 5,000 clones, 90% to 95% of them seen just once; the ten biggest clones take up 0.55% to 0.75%. These receptors' targets are unknown. Study results and caveats: Preterm infants showed shorter CDR3s, fewer N additions and less trimming than older groups.

The material sequenced was naive CD8+ T cells from cord blood. Receptors were obtained from a boy who was born preterm.

Only one count was recorded for this clone. This chain joins TRBV15 and TRBJ2-7; TRBD2 matches 9 bases. CDR1 and CDR2 (germline): LNHNV, YYDKDF (reference sequence). The CDR3 totals 13 residues. V gave up 3 bases and J gave up 4 bases; unmatched junction bases: 1. CDR3 sequence reads: CATSSSGSYEQYF. The CDR3, as DNA: TGTGCCACCAGCAGTAGCGGGAGTTACGAGCAGTACTTC. Supplemented by reference TRBV15 and TRBJ2-7, the full variable domain reads DAMVIQNPRYQVTQFGKPVTLSCSQTLNHNVMYWYQQKSSQAPKLLFHYYDKDFNNEADTPDNFQSRRPNTSFCFLDIRSPGLGDTAMYLCATSSSGSYEQYFGPGTRLTVT.

This rearrangement joins TRBV11-2 to TRBJ2-7, with 10 bases matching TRBD2. Germline CDR1 reads SGHAT; CDR2 reads FQNNGV. CDR3 size: 15 residues. The V and J ends lost 5 bases and 0 bases, in that order; junction bases with no gene match: 4. The CDR3 reads CASSVTSGASYEQYF. DNA of the CDR3: TGTGCCAGCAGCGTCACTAGCGGGGCCTCCTACGAGCAGTACTTC.

V gene TRBV27 combines with J gene TRBJ2-7; TRBD2 aligns across 11 bases. CDR3 length equals 14 residues. Germline V gene sequence: CDR1 MNHEY, CDR2 SMNVEV (reference sequence). The junction had 0 bases not matched to a gene; V was cut back by 2 bases and J by 3 bases. The CDR3 DNA reads TGTGCCAGCAGTTTAGGGACTAGCGGCTACGAGCAGTACTTC. It specifies CASSLGTSGYEQYF.

V usage is TRBV7-9 and J usage is TRBJ2-5; TRBD2 agrees at 7 bases. J lost 4 bases, V lost 5 bases, and 4 bases had no gene match. The CDR3 is 13 residues long. CDR1 and CDR2 from the germline V gene are SEHNR and FQNEAQ (reference sequence). CDR3 protein: CASSNPSGETQYF. As DNA, the CDR3 is TGTGCCAGCAGCAACCCTAGCGGAGAGACCCAGTACTTC.

The DNA for the CDR3 is TGTGCCAGCAGCTTAGGGAGTGCATTGTACTTC. Its translation: CASSLGSALYF. V gene TRBV7-4 combines with J gene TRBJ2-7; D not certain. The germline gives CDR1 SGHVT, CDR2 SQSDAQ. The CDR3 covers 11 residues. With 1 base removed from V and 12 bases from J, the gap between germline ends came to 10 bases. The entire variable domain, with the rest obtained from reference TRBV7-4 and TRBJ2-7, is as follows: GAGVSQSPRYKVAKRGRDVALRCDSISGHVTLYWYRQTLGQGSEVLTYSQSDAQRDKSGRPSGRFSAERPERSVSTLKIQRTEQGDSAVYLCASSLGSALYFGPGTRLTVT.

The chain is built from TRBV7-3 and TRBJ2-4, with 7 bases fitting TRBD1. The length of the CDR3 is 14 residues. The V segment lost 4 bases and the J segment 8 bases; nucleotides outside the gene matches: 8. The germline CDR1 and CDR2 sequences are SGHTA and FQGTGA. The CDR3 reads CASSYRGLGDIQYF. CDR3 DNA sequence: TGTGCCAGCAGCTACAGGGGATTGGGGGACATTCAGTACTTC.

This clone was seen just once. The chain is built from TRBV10-3 and TRBJ1-5; D is ambiguous. V was clipped by 2 bases and J by 2 bases, with 1 base between them. CDR1 is ENHRY and CDR2 is SYGVKD in the germline V gene. This CDR3 comprises 12 residues. CDR3 protein: CAISEGNQPQHF. CDR3 coding DNA: TGTGCCATCAGTGAGGGCAATCAGCCCCAGCATTTT.

The V and J genes are TRBV19 and TRBJ2-1; 8 nucleotides align to TRBD2. Germline CDR1 and CDR2: LNHDA and SQIVND (reference sequence). The V gene end was trimmed by 7 bases and the J gene end by 4 bases; junction bases not matched to a gene: 6. The CDR3 consists of 14 residues. CDR3 in amino acids: CASIGTSGYNEQFF. CDR3 DNA: TGTGCCAGTATTGGTACTAGCGGTTACAATGAGCAGTTCTTC.

The chain recombines TRBV6-1 with TRBJ1-5, with 7 bases identical to TRBD1. Germline CDR1 MNHNS, CDR2 SASEGT. The J segment lost 0 bases and the V segment lost 1 base, leaving 6 bases of the junction unmatched. The CDR3 length is 17 residues. The CDR3 bases are TGTGCCAGCAGTGAAGATGGGACAGCTTATAGCAATCAGCCCCAGCATTTT. Translated: CASSEDGTAYSNQPQHF.

This rearrangement joins TRBV5-1 to TRBJ2-1; unclear D gene. CDR3 length equals 13 residues. CDR1 and CDR2 (germline): SGHRS, YFSETQ. V was clipped by 2 bases and J by 3 bases, with 6 bases between them. Here the CDR3 reads CASSLTNYNEQFF. The CDR3 coding sequence is TGCGCCAGCAGCTTAACAAACTACAATGAGCAGTTCTTC.

Concerning this clone: Other DNA sequences in the same sample also yield this CDR3. This chain links TRBV4-1 with TRBJ2-7, with TRBD1 matching 9 bases. This CDR3 contains 14 residues. CDR1 is MGHRA and CDR2 is YSYEKL in the germline V gene. V gave up 4 bases and J gave up 4 bases; unmatched junction bases: 5. The CDR3 is CASSPGTGRYEQYF. DNA for the CDR3: TGCGCCAGCAGCCCCGGGACAGGGAGGTACGAGCAGTACTTC.

The V call is TRBV9, the J call TRBJ1-2; D unclear. The CDR3 consists of 13 residues. The V and J ends lost 2 bases and 2 bases respectively, with 7 bases between them. Germline CDR1 is SGDLS and CDR2 is YYNGEE. The CDR3 DNA reads TGTGCCAGCAGCGTGTCAGACAACTATGGCTACACCTTC. This encodes CASSVSDNYGYTF.

The chain carries TRBV5-4 and TRBJ2-7; 9 nucleotides align to TRBD2. The CDR3 length is 13 residues. The trim removed 4 bases at V and 3 bases at J, leaving 2 bases unmatched. Germline CDR1 SGHNT, CDR2 YYREEE (reference sequence). For the CDR3, the DNA is TGTGCCAGCAGCAGCGGGAGGAACTACGAGCAGTACTTC. Translated: CASSSGRNYEQYF.

The rearrangement uses TRBV27 and TRBJ1-2; weak D call: TRBD1 (5 bases). V shed 2 bases and J shed 7 bases, with 11 bases lying between them. Germline V gene sequence: CDR1 MNHEY, CDR2 SMNVEV (reference sequence). This CDR3 has 13 amino acids. The CDR3 bases are TGTGCCAGCAGTTTAGCAGGGAATCGTGGCTACACCTTC. Translated, it gives CASSLAGNRGYTF.

This chain links TRBV25-1 with TRBJ2-5, with D maybe TRBD1 (6 bases). The J call may be incorrect, as the DNA end agrees better with TRBJ2-7. This CDR3 region has 17 residues. Germline CDR1 is MGHDK and CDR2 is SYGVNS. This CDR3 is CASSESVRDTGFYEQYF. The CDR3 DNA reads TGTGCCAGCAGTGAATCGGTTAGGGACACAGGATTCTACGAGCAGTACTTC.

The rearrangement uses TRBV30 and TRBJ2-7; 8 nucleotides agree with TRBD1. The V and J ends lost 3 bases and 2 bases, in that order; junction bases with no gene match: 3. Germline assignment: CDR1 GTSNPN and CDR2 SVGIG (reference sequence). The CDR3 has 13 residues. The CDR3 DNA reads as TGTGCCTGGAGCGGACAGGGTGCCTACGAGCAGTACTTC. Protein sequence: CAWSGQGAYEQYF.

The genes are TRBV9 and TRBJ1-3; 9 nucleotides align to TRBD1. This CDR3 region has 15 residues. Per germline, CDR1 SGDLS and CDR2 YYNGEE. V shed 0 bases, J shed 2 bases, and the junction held 0 bases outside the gene matches. CDR3 in DNA: TGTGCCAGCAGCGTAGGACAGGGGGCTGGAAACACCATATATTTT. Amino acids: CASSVGQGAGNTIYF.

The genes are TRBV27 and TRBJ2-7; 13 bases map to TRBD2. The trim removed 3 bases at V and 4 bases at J, leaving 0 bases unmatched. Germline V gene lookup returns CDR1 MNHEY and CDR2 SMNVEV (reference sequence). The CDR3 runs 14 residues. The CDR3 DNA reads as TGTGCCAGCAGTTTGACTAGCGGGAGGTACGAGCAGTACTTC. Its protein product is CASSLTSGRYEQYF.